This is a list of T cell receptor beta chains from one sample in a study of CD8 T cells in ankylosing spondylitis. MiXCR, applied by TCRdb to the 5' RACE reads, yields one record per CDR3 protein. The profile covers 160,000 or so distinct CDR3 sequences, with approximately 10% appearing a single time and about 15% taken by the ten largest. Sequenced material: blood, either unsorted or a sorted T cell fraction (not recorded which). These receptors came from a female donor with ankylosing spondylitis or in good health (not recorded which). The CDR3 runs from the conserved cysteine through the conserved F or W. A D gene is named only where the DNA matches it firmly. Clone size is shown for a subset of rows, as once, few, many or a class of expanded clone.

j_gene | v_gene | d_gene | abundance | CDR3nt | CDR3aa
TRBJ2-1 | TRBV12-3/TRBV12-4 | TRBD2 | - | TGTGCCAGCAGTTTTTCCGGGGGGGTAGGATACAATGAGCAGTTCTTC | CASSFSGGVGYNEQFF
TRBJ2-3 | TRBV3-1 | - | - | TGTGCCAGCAGCCAAGAAAGGGACACCACAGATACGCAGTATTTT | CASSQERDTTDTQYF
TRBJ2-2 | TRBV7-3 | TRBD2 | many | TGTGCCAGCAGCCCATATTTGACTAGCGGGAGGGCCACCGGGGAGCTGTTTTTT | CASSPYLTSGRATGELFF
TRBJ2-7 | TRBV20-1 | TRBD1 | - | TGCAGTGCTAAGACAGGGGCCCCCTACGAGCAGTACTTC | CSAKTGAPYEQYF
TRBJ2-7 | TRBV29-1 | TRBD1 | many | TGCAGCGTCCGGGGGACAGGGTCCTACGAGCAGTACTTC | CSVRGTGSYEQYF
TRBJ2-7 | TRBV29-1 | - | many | TGCAGCGTTCTCCAGGGGTTCTACGAGCAGTACTTC | CSVLQGFYEQYF
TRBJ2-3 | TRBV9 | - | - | TGTGCCAGCAGCGTTGGTGATAGCGGCACAGATACGCAGTATTTT | CASSVGDSGTDTQYF
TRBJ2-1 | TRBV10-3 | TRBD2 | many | TGTGCCATCAGTGAGGTGGCACGGACTAGTGAAGAGCAGTTCTTC | CAISEVARTSEEQFF
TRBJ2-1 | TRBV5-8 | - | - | TGTGCCAGCACCGGACGGGACTCAGCCTACAATGAGCAGTTCTTC | CASTGRDSAYNEQFF
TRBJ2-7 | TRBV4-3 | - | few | TGCGCCAGCAGCCAAGATCAGAACTACGAGCAGTACTTC | CASSQDQNYEQYF